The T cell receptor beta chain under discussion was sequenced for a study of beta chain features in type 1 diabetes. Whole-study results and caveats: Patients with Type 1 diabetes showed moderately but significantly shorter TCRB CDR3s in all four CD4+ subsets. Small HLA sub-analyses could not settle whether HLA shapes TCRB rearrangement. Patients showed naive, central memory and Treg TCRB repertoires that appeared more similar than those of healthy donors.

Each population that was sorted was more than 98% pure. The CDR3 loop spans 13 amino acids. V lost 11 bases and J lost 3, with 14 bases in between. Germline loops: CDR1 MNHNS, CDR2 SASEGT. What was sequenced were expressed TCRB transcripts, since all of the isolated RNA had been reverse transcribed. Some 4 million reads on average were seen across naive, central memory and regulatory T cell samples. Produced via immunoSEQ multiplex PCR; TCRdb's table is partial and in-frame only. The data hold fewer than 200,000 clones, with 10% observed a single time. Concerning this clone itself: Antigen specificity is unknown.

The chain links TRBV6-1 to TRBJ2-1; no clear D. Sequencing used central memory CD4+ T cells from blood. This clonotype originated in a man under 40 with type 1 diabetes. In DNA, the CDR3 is TGTGCCTGTGGCCCAACTAACTACAATGAGCAGTTCTTC. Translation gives CACGPTNYNEQFF.